These 23 T cell receptor beta chains originate from one sample sequenced in a study of blood T cells in healthy people across ages. Alongside a J-beta primer mix, a sample-barcoded 5' primer served in a second PCR lasting about 7 to 11 cycles. TCRdb called the 5' RACE reads again in MiXCR, with one record for every CDR3 protein. This table has about 730,000 distinct CDR3 sequences, around 40% appearing once. Sample: blood. The receptors stem from a woman aged 60 to 75 in good health.

This clonotype has just a few counts. This chain links TRBV7-9 with TRBJ2-1; D is unclear. Germline V gene sequence: CDR1 SEHNR, CDR2 FQNEAQ (reference sequence). V dropped 1 base and J dropped 12 bases, with 16 bases sitting between them. The CDR3 has 14 residues. The chain's CDR3 is CASSLEGSPRGQFF. The CDR3 DNA is TGTGCCAGCAGCTTAGAGGGCTCCCCAAGAGGGCAGTTCTTC.

The V gene is TRBV11-3, the J gene TRBJ1-1, with D maybe TRBD1 (5 bases). Germline CDR1 SGHNT, CDR2 YENEEA. CDR3 size: 14 residues. Trimming left V 5 bases short and J 4 bases short, with 14 bases between. CDR3 sequence: CASSNTGRGTEAFF. CDR3 sequence (DNA): TGTGCCAGCAGCAATACAGGTCGGGGCACTGAAGCTTTCTTT.

The chain recombines TRBV6-4 with TRBJ2-1; 7 bases agree with TRBD2. The CDR3 loop spans 16 amino acids. After removal of 8 bases from V and 0 bases from J, the junction contained 10 bases not matched to a gene. CDR1 and CDR2 (germline): MRHNA, SNTAGT. The CDR3 region has the DNA TGTGCCAGCGCAACCACTAGCGCCAGCTCCTACAATGAGCAGTTCTTC. Protein product: CASATTSASSYNEQFF.

This clonotype has only a few counts. This rearrangement joins TRBV20-1 to TRBJ2-7; D perhaps matches TRBD1 (6 bases). CDR1 is DFQATT, CDR2 SNEGSKA, per germline (reference sequence). V lost 0 bases and J lost 3, with 12 bases in between. The CDR3 contains 14 residues. The CDR3 DNA is TGCAGTGCTAGAGAGCAAGGACAGTTCTACGAGCAGTACTTC. Its protein is CSAREQGQFYEQYF.

This chain connects TRBV29-1 to TRBJ1-2, with 8 nucleotides matching TRBD1. CDR1 is SQVTM and CDR2 is ANQGSEA in the germline V gene. The CDR3 totals 13 residues. Trimming at V came to 6 bases and at J to 7 bases, leaving 10 bases not matched to a gene. CDR3: CSVAPSDRAGYTF. The DNA for the CDR3 is TGCAGCGTCGCCCCGTCGGACAGGGCTGGCTACACCTTC.

This sequence joins TRBV27 and TRBJ2-1, with a possible D match to TRBD1 (6 bases). CDR1 and CDR2 (germline): MNHEY, SMNVEV (reference sequence). This CDR3 comprises 21 residues. V lost 5 bases, J lost 4 bases, and 33 bases lay in between. In DNA, the CDR3 is TGTGCCAGCAGTCACACAGAAACGACAGGTCCTAGACACCTAACATACAATGAGCAGTTCTTC. Its translation: CASSHTETTGPRHLTYNEQFF.

This clonotype was observed a handful of times. This sequence joins TRBV7-2 and TRBJ2-2, with a weak D call TRBD2 (6 bases). The germline V and J ends were trimmed by 0 bases and 5 bases, with 16 bases remaining between them. The CDR3 loop spans 17 amino acids. Germline V gives CDR1 SGHTA, CDR2 FQGNSA. CDR3 protein: CASSLAYSGVYTGELFF. In DNA, the CDR3 is TGTGCCAGCAGCTTAGCGTATTCGGGAGTGTATACCGGGGAGCTGTTTTTT.

Regarding this clonotype: At one of its ends the junction is not consistent with the germline gene, which may arise from a read error. V usage is TRBV5-4 and J usage is TRBJ1-5, with a possible D match to TRBD1 (5 bases). The CDR3 has 17 amino acids. The germline V gene has CDR1 SGHNT and CDR2 YYREEE (reference sequence). The CDR3 sequence: CASSQTSGHYSNQSQHF. Here the CDR3 DNA reads TGTGCCAGCAGCCAGACCTCGGGGCACTATAGCAATCAGTCCCAGCATTTT.

This sequence joins TRBV6-4 and TRBJ1-6, with a tentative D call TRBD1 (6 bases). Trimming took 5 bases from V and 12 from J, leaving 20 bases between them. The CDR3 covers 15 residues. Germline lookup yields CDR1 MRHNA and CDR2 SNTAGT. CDR3 loop: CASSPTPGQLGPLHF. The CDR3 region has the DNA TGTGCCAGCAGTCCGACTCCGGGACAACTAGGACCCCTCCACTTT.

This clonotype is a singleton in its sample. The chain employs TRBV28 and TRBJ2-5; 8 positions agree with TRBD1. The J call may be faulty, since TRBJ2-7 better matches the DNA end. Germline V gives CDR1 MDHEN, CDR2 SYDVKM. The CDR3 is 15 residues long. In DNA, the CDR3 is TGTGCCAGCAGTCCGTCGGACAGGGAAGCCTACGAGCAGTACTTC. As protein: CASSPSDREAYEQYF.

V usage is TRBV6-2 or TRBV6-3 and J usage is TRBJ2-7; D is unresolved. The CDR3 length is 12 residues. The germline CDR1 and CDR2 sequences are MNHEY and SVGEGT. Trimming shortened V by 2 bases and J by 9 bases, and 11 bases separated the two germline ends. The CDR3 nucleotides read TGTGCCAGCAGTTACGGTCACCTGGTGCAGTACTTC. This translates into CASSYGHLVQYF.

There are a few counts of this clonotype. V gene TRBV28 combines with J gene TRBJ2-5; D may be TRBD2 (7 bases). V was pared by 5 bases and J by 2 bases, with 15 bases between. The CDR3 loop spans 15 amino acids. CDR1 and CDR2 from the germline V gene are MDHEN and SYDVKM. This CDR3 reads CASSLPRGAQETQYF. In DNA, the CDR3 is TGTGCCAGCAGTCTTCCCCGGGGGGCACAAGAGACCCAGTACTTC.

This clonotype was counted at least ten times. The chain carries TRBV4-2 and TRBJ2-5, with TRBD2 matching 11 bases. The J call is uncertain, as TRBJ2-7 better fits the DNA end. CDR1 LGHNA and CDR2 YNFKEQ come from the germline V gene. The CDR3 is 14 amino acids. This chain's CDR3 is CASSQELAGGEQYF. CDR3 in DNA: TGTGCCAGCAGCCAAGAGCTAGCGGGAGGCGAGCAGTACTTC.

The chain joins TRBV28 to TRBJ2-7; 8 bases agree with TRBD2. The CDR3 spans 13 residues. Germline V gene sequence: CDR1 MDHEN, CDR2 SYDVKM. Trimming cost V 5 bases and J 6 bases; bases outside gene matches: 6. The CDR3 sequence is CASSPRTSGEQYF. DNA of the CDR3: TGTGCCAGCAGTCCACGAACTAGCGGCGAGCAGTACTTC. The whole variable domain, remainder taken from reference TRBV28 and TRBJ2-7, is DVKVTQSSRYLVKRTGEKVFLECVQDMDHENMFWYRQDPGLGLRLIYFSYDVKMKEKGDIPEGYSVSREKKERFSLILESASTNQTSMYLCASSPRTSGEQYFGPGTRLTVT.

The rearrangement uses TRBV5-1 and TRBJ1-3; D not resolved. The germline V gene has CDR1 SGHRS and CDR2 YFSETQ. The CDR3 loop spans 14 amino acids. V was shortened by 5 bases and J by 8 bases, with 17 bases between the two germline ends. The CDR3 DNA follows: TGCGCCAGCAGGGACGGCCGAGGAAGCGACACCATATATTTT. Its translation: CASRDGRGSDTIYF.

This rearrangement joins TRBV27 to TRBJ2-7, with 10 positions matching TRBD2. The J segment lost 5 bases and the V segment lost 3 bases, leaving 10 bases of the junction unmatched. The CDR3 loop spans 16 amino acids. Germline V gene data show CDR1 as MNHEY and CDR2 as SMNVEV (reference sequence). The CDR3 DNA sequence: TGTGCCAGCAGTTTTAGGGCTTCTAGCGGGGGCCACGAGCAGTACTTC. It yields the protein CASSFRASSGGHEQYF.

V is TRBV11-2 and J is TRBJ1-2; no reliable D call. In germline, CDR1 is SGHAT, CDR2 FQNNGV. V dropped 5 bases and J dropped 3 bases, with 16 bases sitting between them. This CDR3 spans 15 amino acids. DNA of the CDR3: TGTGCCAGCAGCCCCCTGTCTACCTCCGACTATGGCTACACCTTC. It yields the protein CASSPLSTSDYGYTF.

This clonotype was recorded a few times. The chain recombines TRBV27 with TRBJ2-3; D not resolved. This CDR3 is 13 amino acids long. The V end was cut by 6 bases, the J end by 0 bases, with 7 bases between. Germline assignment: CDR1 MNHEY and CDR2 SMNVEV (reference sequence). CDR3 loop: CASSAISTDTQYF. Written as DNA, the CDR3 is TGTGCCAGCAGCGCGATCAGCACAGATACGCAGTATTTT.

Concerning this clonotype: One end of the junction is discordant with germline, which a read error may explain. The chain joins TRBV7-2 to TRBJ1-1; D is perhaps TRBD1 (6 bases). The CDR3 has 13 residues. Germline CDR1 is SGHTA and CDR2 is FQGNSA. The CDR3 DNA sequence: TGTGCCAGCAGCACCCGGGACAACACTAAAGCTTTCTTT. This gives the protein CASSTRDNTKAFF.

The V gene is TRBV27, the J gene TRBJ1-5; no firm D call. The CDR3 runs to 13 residues. The V and J ends lost 6 bases and 0 bases respectively, with 6 bases between them. Germline V gives CDR1 MNHEY, CDR2 SMNVEV (reference sequence). For the CDR3, the DNA is TGTGCCAGCAGCCAGACTAGCAATCAGCCCCAGCATTTT. Residues: CASSQTSNQPQHF.

This clonotype was found a few times. The chain joins TRBV5-6 to TRBJ2-3; no clear D. Trimming took off 5 bases at V and 4 bases at J, with 14 bases between the two ends. CDR1 SGHDT and CDR2 YYEEEE come from the germline V gene. The CDR3 is 14 amino acids. The CDR3 DNA reads as TGTGCCAGCAGGAGGCGGCCAGAGGCAGATACGCAGTATTTT. The encoded protein is CASRRRPEADTQYF. Complete variable domain (other parts from reference TRBV5-6 and TRBJ2-3): DAGVTQSPTHLIKTRGQQVTLRCSPKSGHDTVSWYQQALGQGPQFIFQYYEEEERQRGNFPDRFSGHQFPNYSSELNVNALLLGDSALYLCASRRRPEADTQYFGPGTRLTVL.

The sample holds one count of this clonotype. V usage is TRBV20-1 and J usage is TRBJ2-1, with no clear D. CDR1 and CDR2 from the germline V gene are DFQATT and SNEGSKA (reference sequence). The CDR3 runs 15 residues. With 3 bases removed from V and 4 bases from J, the gap between germline ends came to 16 bases. The CDR3: CSASEHRVSYNEQFF. Written as DNA, the CDR3 is TGCAGTGCTAGTGAACACCGGGTTTCGTACAATGAGCAGTTCTTC.

This clonotype was observed at least ten times. This chain links TRBV29-1 with TRBJ2-1; TRBD2 matches at 11 bases. The germline V gene has CDR1 SQVTM and CDR2 ANQGSEA. The V gene end was trimmed by 6 bases and the J gene end by 9 bases; junction bases not matched to a gene: 10. The CDR3 is 14 amino acids. The CDR3 DNA follows: TGCAGCGTCCCCACTAGCGGGAGAATCGGTGAGCAGTTCTTC. It is translated as CSVPTSGRIGEQFF.